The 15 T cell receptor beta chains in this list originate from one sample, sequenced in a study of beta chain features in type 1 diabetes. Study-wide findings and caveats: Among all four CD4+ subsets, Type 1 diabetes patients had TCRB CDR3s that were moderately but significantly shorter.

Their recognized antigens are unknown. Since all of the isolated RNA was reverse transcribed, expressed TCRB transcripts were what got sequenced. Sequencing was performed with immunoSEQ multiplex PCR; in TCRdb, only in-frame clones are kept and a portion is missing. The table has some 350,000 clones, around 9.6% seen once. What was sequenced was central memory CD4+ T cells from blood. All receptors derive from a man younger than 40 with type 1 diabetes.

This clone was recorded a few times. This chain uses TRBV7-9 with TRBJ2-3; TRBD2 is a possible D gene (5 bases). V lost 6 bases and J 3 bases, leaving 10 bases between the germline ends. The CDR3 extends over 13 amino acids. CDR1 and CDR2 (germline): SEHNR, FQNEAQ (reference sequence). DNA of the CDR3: TGTGCCAGCAGGGGTAGCGAGACAGATACGCAGTATTTT. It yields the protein CASRGSETDTQYF.

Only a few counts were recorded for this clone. The CDR3 DNA sequence: TGTGCCAGCAGCTTGCTCCAGGGGACAGCCGGGGAGCTGTTTTTT. It specifies CASSLLQGTAGELFF. V gene TRBV5-4 combines with J gene TRBJ2-2; 7 nucleotides align to TRBD1. V shed 1 base, J shed 6 bases, and the junction held 6 bases outside the gene matches. CDR1 and CDR2 (germline): SGHNT, YYREEE (reference sequence). CDR3 length: 15 residues.

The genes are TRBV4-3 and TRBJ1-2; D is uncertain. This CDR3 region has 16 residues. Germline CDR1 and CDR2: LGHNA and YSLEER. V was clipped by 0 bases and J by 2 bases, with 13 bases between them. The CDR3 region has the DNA TGCGCCAGCAGCCAAGAACCTCGGACTCTGAACTATGGCTACACCTTC. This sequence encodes CASSQEPRTLNYGYTF.

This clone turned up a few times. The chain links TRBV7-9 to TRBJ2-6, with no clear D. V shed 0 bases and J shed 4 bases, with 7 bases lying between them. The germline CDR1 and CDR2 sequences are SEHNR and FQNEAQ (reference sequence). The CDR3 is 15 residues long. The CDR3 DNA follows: TGTGCCAGCAGCTTAGCCGGTTTCGGGGCCAACGTCCTGACTTTC. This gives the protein CASSLAGFGANVLTF.

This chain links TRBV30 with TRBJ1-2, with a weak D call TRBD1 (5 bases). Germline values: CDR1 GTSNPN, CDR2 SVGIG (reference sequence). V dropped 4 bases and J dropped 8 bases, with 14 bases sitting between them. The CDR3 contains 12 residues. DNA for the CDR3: TGTGCCTGGACCAGAGGGGAAGGGGGCTACACCTTC. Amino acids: CAWTRGEGGYTF.

The CDR3 loop is CASSLGGVRGETQYF. The CDR3 nucleotides are TGTGCCAGCAGCTTAGGGGGGGTCAGAGGGGAGACCCAGTACTTC. V is TRBV7-7 and J is TRBJ2-7; possible D gene TRBD2, 6 bases. The J call may not be correct, given that the DNA end is closer to TRBJ2-5. The germline CDR1 and CDR2 sequences are SSHAT and FNYEAQ (reference sequence). This CDR3 contains 15 residues.

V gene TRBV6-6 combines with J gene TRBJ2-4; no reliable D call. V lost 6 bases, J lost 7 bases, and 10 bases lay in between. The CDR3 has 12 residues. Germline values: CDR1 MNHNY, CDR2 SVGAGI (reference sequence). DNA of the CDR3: TGTGCCAGCAGCCTAGTAGGGAACATTCAGTACTTC. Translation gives CASSLVGNIQYF.

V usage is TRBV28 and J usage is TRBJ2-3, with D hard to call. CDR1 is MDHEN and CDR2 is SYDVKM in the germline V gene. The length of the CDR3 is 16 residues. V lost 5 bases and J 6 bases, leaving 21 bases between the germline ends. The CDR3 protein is CASSPLDRAFGDTQYF. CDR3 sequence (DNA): TGTGCCAGCAGTCCTCTTGACCGCGCTTTTGGGGATACGCAGTATTTT.

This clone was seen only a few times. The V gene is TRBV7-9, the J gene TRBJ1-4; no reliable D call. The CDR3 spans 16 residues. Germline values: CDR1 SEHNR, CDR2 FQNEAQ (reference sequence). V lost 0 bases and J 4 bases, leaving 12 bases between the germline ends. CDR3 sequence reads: CASSLAPVSFNEKLFF. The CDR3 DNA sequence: TGTGCCAGCAGCTTAGCTCCGGTATCTTTTAATGAAAAACTGTTTTTT. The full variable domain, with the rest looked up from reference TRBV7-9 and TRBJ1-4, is DTGVSQNPRHKITKRGQNVTFRCDPISEHNRLYWYRQTLGQGPEFLTYFQNEAQLEKSRLLSDRFSAERPKGSFSTLEIQRTEQGDSAMYLCASSLAPVSFNEKLFFGSGTQLSVL.

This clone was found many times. The CDR3 loop reads CASSLQYNQDQPQHF. CDR3 sequence (DNA): TGTGCCAGCAGTCTCCAGTATAATCAGGATCAGCCCCAGCATTTT. The gene calls are TRBV28 and TRBJ1-5; D is undetermined. Trimming removed 5 bases from V and 5 bases from J, with 16 bases in between. This CDR3 contains 15 residues. CDR1 is MDHEN, CDR2 SYDVKM, per germline. The whole variable domain, filled in from reference TRBV28 and TRBJ1-5, reads DVKVTQSSRYLVKRTGEKVFLECVQDMDHENMFWYRQDPGLGLRLIYFSYDVKMKEKGDIPEGYSVSREKKERFSLILESASTNQTSMYLCASSLQYNQDQPQHFGDGTRLSIL.

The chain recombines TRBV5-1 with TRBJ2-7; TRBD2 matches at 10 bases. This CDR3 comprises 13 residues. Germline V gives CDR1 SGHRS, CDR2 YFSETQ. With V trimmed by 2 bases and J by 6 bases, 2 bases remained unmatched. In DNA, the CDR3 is TGCGCCAGCAGCTTCTTAGCGGGAGGCGAGCAGTACTTC. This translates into CASSFLAGGEQYF.

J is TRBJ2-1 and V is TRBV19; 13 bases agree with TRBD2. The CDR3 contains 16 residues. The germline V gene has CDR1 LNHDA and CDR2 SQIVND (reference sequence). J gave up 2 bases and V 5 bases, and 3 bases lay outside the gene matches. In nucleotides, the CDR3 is TGTGCCAGTAGTGTGGGACTAGCGGGGACCTACAATGAGCAGTTCTTC. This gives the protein CASSVGLAGTYNEQFF.

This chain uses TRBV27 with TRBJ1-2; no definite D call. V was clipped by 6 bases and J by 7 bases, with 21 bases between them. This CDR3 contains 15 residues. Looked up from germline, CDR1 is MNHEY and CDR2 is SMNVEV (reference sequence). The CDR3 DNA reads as TGTGCCAGCAGACTACTACCCGCCGGGGAAGGTGGCTACACCTTC. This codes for CASRLLPAGEGGYTF.

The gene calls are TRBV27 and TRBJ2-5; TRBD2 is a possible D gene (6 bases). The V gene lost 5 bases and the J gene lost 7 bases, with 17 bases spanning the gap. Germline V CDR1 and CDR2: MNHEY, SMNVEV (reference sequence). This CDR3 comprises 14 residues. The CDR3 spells CASSTLGTPRTQYF. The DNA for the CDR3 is TGTGCCAGCAGTACCCTCGGGACTCCCCGGACCCAGTACTTC.

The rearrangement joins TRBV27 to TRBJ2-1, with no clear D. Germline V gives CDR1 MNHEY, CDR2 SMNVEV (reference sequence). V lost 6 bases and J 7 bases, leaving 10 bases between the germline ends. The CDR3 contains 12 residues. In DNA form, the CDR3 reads TGTGCCAGCAGCCTAAGGGCAAATGAGCAGTTCTTC. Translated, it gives CASSLRANEQFF.